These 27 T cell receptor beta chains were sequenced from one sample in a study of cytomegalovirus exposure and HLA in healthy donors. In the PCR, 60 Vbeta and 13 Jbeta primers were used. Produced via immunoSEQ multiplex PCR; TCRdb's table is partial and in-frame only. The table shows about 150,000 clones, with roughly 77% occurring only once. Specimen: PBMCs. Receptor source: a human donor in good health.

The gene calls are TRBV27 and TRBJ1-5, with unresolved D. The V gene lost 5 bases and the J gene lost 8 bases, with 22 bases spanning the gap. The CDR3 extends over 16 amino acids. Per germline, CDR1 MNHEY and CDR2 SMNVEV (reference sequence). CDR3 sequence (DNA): TGTGCCAGCAGTCCGTGGGGAGGGCTGAGGTCGGAGCCCCAGCATTTT. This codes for CASSPWGGLRSEPQHF.

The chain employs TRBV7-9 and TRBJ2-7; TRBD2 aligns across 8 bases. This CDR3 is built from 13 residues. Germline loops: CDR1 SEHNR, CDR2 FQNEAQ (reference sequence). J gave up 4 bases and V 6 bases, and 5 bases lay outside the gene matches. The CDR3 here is CASRDLAGYEQYF. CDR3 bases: TGTGCCAGCAGGGATCTAGCGGGTTACGAGCAGTACTTC.

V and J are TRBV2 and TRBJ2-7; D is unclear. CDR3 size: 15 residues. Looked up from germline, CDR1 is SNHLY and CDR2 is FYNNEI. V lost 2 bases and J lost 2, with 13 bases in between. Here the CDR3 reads CASSEMRQSTYEQYF. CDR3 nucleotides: TGTGCCAGCAGTGAAATGCGGCAATCAACCTACGAGCAGTACTTC.

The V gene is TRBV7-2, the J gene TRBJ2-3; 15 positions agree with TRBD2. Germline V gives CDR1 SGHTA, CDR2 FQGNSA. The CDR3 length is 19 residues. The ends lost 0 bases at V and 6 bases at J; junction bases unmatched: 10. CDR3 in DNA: TGTGCCAGCAGCTTAGCTGCTTGGACTAGCGGGAGGGCCAGGGATACGCAGTATTTT. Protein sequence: CASSLAAWTSGRARDTQYF. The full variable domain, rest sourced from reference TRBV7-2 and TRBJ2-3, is GAGVSQSPSNKVTEKGKDVELRCDPISGHTALYWYRQSLGQGLEFLIYFQGNSAPDKSGLPSDRFSAERTGGSVSTLTIQRTQQEDSAVYLCASSLAAWTSGRARDTQYFGPGTRLTVL.

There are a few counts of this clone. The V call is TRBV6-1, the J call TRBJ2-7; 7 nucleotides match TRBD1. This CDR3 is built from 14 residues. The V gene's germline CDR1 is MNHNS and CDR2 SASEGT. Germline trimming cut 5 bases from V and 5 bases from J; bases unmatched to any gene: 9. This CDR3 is CASSLLDREHEQYF. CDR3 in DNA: TGTGCCAGCAGTCTACTCGACAGGGAACACGAGCAGTACTTC.

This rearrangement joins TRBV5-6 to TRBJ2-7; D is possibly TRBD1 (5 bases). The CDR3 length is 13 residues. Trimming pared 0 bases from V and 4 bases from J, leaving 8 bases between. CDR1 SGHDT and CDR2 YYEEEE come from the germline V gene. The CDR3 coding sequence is TGTGCCAGCAGCTTGGGGACACCGTACGAGCAGTACTTC. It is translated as CASSLGTPYEQYF. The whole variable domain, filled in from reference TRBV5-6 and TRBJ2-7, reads DAGVTQSPTHLIKTRGQQVTLRCSPKSGHDTVSWYQQALGQGPQFIFQYYEEEERQRGNFPDRFSGHQFPNYSSELNVNALLLGDSALYLCASSLGTPYEQYFGPGTRLTVT.

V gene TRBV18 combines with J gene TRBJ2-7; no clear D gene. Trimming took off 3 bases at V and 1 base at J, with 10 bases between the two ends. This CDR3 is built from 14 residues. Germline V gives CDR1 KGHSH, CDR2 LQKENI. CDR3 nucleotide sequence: TGTGCCAGCTCACCTGCGGCCATATCCTACGAGCAGTACTTC. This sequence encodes CASSPAAISYEQYF.

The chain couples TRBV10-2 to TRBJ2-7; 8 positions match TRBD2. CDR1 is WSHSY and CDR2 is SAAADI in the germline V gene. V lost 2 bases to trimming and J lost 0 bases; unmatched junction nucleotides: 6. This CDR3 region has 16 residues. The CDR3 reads CASSERTTSGSYEQYF. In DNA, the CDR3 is TGCGCCAGCAGTGAGAGGACCACTAGCGGCTCCTACGAGCAGTACTTC.

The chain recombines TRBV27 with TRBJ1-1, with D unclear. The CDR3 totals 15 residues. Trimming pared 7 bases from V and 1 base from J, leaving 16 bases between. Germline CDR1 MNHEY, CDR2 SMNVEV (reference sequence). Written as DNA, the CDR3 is TGTGCCAGCAATACCTGGGGAGGCTCGAACACTGAAGCTTTCTTT. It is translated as CASNTWGGSNTEAFF.

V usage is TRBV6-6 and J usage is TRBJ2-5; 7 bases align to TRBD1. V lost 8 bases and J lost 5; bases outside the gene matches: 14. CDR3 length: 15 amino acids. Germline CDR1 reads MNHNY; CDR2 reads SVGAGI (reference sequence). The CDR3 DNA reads TGTGCCAGCTTGGGTGTCGGGACAGCCAGGGAGACCCAGTACTTC. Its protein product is CASLGVGTARETQYF.

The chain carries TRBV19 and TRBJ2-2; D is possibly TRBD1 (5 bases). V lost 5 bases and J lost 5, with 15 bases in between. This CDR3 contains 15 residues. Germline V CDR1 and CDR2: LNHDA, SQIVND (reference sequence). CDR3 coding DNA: TGTGCCAGTAGTGGGCAGGGTGTATCGACCGGGGAGCTGTTTTTT. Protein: CASSGQGVSTGELFF.

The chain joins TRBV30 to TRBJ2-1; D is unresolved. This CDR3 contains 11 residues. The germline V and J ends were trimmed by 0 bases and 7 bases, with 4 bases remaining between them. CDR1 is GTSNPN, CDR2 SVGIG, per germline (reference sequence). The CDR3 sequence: CAWSVTNEQFF. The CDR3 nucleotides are TGTGCCTGGAGTGTAACAAATGAGCAGTTCTTC. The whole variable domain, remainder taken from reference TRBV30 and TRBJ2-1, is SQTIHQWPATLVQPVGSPLSLECTVEGTSNPNLYWYRQAAGRGLQLLFYSVGIGQISSEVPQNLSASRPQDRQFILSSKKLLLSDSGFYLCAWSVTNEQFFGPGTRLTVL.

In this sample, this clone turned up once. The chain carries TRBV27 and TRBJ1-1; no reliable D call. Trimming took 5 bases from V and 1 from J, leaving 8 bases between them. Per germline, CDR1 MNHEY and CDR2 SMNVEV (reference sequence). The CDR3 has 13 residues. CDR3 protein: CASSQAANTEAFF. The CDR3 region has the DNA TGTGCCAGCAGTCAGGCAGCGAACACTGAAGCTTTCTTT.

The CDR3 region is CASSVSAGTQGQHYGYTF. CDR3 DNA: TGTGCCAGCAGCGTATCCGCCGGGACGCAGGGGCAGCACTATGGCTACACCTTC. This chain joins TRBV9 and TRBJ1-2, with a tentative D call TRBD1 (6 bases). Germline V gene data show CDR1 as SGDLS and CDR2 as YYNGEE. The ends were cut back, 1 base at V and 3 bases at J, with 22 bases in the middle. The CDR3 extends over 18 amino acids.

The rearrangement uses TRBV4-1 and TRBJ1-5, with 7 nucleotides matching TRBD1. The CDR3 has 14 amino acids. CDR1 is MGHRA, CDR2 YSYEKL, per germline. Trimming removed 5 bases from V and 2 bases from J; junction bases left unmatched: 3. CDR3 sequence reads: CASSVDRGNQPQHF. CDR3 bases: TGCGCCAGCAGCGTAGACAGGGGCAATCAGCCCCAGCATTTT.

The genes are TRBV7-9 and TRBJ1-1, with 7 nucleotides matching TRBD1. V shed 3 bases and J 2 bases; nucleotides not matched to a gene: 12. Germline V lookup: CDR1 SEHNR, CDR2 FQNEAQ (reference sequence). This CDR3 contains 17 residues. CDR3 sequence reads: CASSFGHATGINTEAFF. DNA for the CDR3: TGTGCCAGCAGCTTCGGGCATGCGACAGGGATAAACACTGAAGCTTTCTTT.

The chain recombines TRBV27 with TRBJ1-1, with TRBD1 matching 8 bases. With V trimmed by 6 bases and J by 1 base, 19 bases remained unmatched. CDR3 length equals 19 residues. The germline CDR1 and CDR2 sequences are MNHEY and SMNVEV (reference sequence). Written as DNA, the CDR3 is TGTGCCAGCAGCCCGCGGTATGGCGGACAGGGTAAAAAGAACACTGAAGCTTTCTTT. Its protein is CASSPRYGGQGKKNTEAFF.

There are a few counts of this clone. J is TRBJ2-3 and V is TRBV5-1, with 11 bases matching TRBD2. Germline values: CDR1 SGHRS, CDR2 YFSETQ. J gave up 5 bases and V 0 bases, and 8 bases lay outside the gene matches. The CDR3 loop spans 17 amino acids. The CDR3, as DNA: TGCGCCAGCAGCTTGGAGCATAGCGGGGGGGCTGGAGATACGCAGTATTTT. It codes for CASSLEHSGGAGDTQYF.

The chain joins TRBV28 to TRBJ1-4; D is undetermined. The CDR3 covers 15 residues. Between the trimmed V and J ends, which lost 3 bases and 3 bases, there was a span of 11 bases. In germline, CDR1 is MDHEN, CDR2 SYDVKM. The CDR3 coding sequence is TGTGCCAGCAGTTTTCGGGAGGTTGCTAATGAAAAACTGTTTTTT. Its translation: CASSFREVANEKLFF.

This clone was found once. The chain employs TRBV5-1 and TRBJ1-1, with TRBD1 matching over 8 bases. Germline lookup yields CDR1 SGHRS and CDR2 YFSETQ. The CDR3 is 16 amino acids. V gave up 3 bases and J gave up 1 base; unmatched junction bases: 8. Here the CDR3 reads CASSSRMTGENTEAFF. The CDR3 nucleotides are TGCGCCAGCAGCTCAAGGATGACAGGGGAGAACACTGAAGCTTTCTTT.

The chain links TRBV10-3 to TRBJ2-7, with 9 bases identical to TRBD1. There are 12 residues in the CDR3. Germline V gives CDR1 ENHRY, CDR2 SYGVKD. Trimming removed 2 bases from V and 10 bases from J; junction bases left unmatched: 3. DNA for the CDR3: TGTGCCATCAGTGAGCGGACAGGGGTTCAGTACTTC. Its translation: CAISERTGVQYF.

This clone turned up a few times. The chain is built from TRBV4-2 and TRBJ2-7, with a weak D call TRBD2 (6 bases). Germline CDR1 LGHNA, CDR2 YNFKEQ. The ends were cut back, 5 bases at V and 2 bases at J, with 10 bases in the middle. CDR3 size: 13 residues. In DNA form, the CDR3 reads TGTGCCAGCAGCGTTAGCGGAGCCTACGAGCAGTACTTC. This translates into CASSVSGAYEQYF.

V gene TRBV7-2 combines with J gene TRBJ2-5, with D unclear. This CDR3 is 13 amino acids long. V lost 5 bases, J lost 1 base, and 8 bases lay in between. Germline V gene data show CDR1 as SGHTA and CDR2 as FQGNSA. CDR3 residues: CASSPRFQETQYF. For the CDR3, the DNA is TGTGCCAGCAGCCCCCGGTTCCAAGAGACCCAGTACTTC. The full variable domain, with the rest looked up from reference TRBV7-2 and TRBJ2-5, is GAGVSQSPSNKVTEKGKDVELRCDPISGHTALYWYRQSLGQGLEFLIYFQGNSAPDKSGLPSDRFSAERTGGSVSTLTIQRTQQEDSAVYLCASSPRFQETQYFGPGTRLLVL.

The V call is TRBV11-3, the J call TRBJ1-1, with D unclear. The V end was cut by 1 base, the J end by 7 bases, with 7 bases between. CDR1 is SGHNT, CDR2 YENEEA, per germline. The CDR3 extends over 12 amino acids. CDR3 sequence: CASSLGRDEAFF. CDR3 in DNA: TGTGCCAGCAGCTTAGGGAGAGATGAAGCTTTCTTT.

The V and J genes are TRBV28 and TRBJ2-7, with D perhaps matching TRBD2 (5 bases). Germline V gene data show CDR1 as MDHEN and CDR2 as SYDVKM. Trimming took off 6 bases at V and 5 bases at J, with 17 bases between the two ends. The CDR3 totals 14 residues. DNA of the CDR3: TGTGCCAGCAGCGTTCGGCGGGTGGGCAACGAGCAGTACTTC. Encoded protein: CASSVRRVGNEQYF.

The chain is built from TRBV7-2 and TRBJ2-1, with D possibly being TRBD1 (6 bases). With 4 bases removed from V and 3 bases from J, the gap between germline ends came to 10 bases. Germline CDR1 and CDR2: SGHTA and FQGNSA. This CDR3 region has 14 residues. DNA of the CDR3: TGTGCCAGCAGCTCCGAGGGGGACTACAATGAGCAGTTCTTC. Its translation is CASSSEGDYNEQFF.

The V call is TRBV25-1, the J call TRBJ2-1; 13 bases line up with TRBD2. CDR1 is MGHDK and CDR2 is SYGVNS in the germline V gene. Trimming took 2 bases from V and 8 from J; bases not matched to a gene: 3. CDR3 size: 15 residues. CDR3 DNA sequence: TGTGCCAGCAGTGAACGGACTAGCGGGAGCGATGAGCAGTTCTTC. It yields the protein CASSERTSGSDEQFF.